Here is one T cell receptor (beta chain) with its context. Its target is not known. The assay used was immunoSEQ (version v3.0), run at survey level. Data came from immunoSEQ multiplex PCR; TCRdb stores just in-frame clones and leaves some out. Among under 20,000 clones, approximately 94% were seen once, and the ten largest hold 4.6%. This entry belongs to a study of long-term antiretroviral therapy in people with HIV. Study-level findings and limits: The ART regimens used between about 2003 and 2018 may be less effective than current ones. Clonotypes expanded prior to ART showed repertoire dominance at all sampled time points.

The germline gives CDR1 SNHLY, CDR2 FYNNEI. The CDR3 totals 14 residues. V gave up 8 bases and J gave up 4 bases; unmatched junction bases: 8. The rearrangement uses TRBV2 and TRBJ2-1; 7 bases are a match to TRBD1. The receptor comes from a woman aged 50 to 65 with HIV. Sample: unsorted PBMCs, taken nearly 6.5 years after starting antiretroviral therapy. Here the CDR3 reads CASSRDSSYNEQFF. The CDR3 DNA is TGTGCCAGCTCCCGGGACAGTTCATACAATGAGCAGTTCTTC.